This T cell receptor (beta chain) was identified during a study of PD-1 blockade in classical Hodgkin lymphoma (TCRdb year 2020). Concerning the study at large: Nivolumab dosing was 3 mg/kg intravenously every 2 weeks, continuing until either disease progression or unacceptable toxicity. The study used CyTOF and TCR beta sequencing to define a peripheral blood immune signature of response to PD-1 blockade in classical Hodgkin lymphoma. Overall results and qualifications from the work: Trial patients achieving complete response had baseline diversity similar to newly diagnosed patients, whereas partial responders and progressors had significantly lower diversity. Baseline TCR diversity was reported to be lower in newly diagnosed patients than in healthy donors, and even lower in relapsed/refractory patients. By C4D1, a significant rise was seen in CD4+ TCR diversity but not in CD8+ TCR diversity (p=0.0027 vs p=0.16), and the rise was most apparent among complete responders (p=0.02). Only a single clinical trial cohort was studied, and what caused the repertoire differences, possibly disease activity or prior therapy, remained undefined. Lower diversity was seen in patients whose nivolumab began less than 1 year after ASCT, and these patients were left out of later analyses so that immune reconstitution would not confound the results.

Reading the label with the study, this specimen's time point is: cycle 1 day 1 (C1D1), immediately before nivolumab initiation. Relapse after autologous stem cell transplantation had occurred in all trial patients, and cohorts A, B and C were distinguished by prior brentuximab vedotin exposure. The trial cohort comprised a few dozen patients with relapsed/refractory classical Hodgkin lymphoma whose best overall responses were complete response, partial response or progressive disease. Trial patients were treated with single-agent nivolumab in the multi-cohort phase II CheckMate 205 trial. An independent review committee assessed best overall response by applying the 2007 International Working Group response criteria. PBMCs from the trial were collected at three points: immediately before nivolumab initiation (C1D1), and during therapy at cycle 2 day 1 and cycle 4 day 1. Peripheral blood was collected in 8 mL Vacutainer Cell Preparation Tubes, from which PBMCs were isolated by centrifugation and then cryopreserved.

Comment on this clone: No cognate antigen has been identified for it. The junction shows a germline mismatch at one end, possibly a read error.

The CDR3 runs 13 amino acids, cysteine and phenylalanine included. Solely the CDR3 DNA is kept, with 39 bases framed from the first base. CDR1 SGHNT and CDR2 YYREEE were looked up in the germline V gene (reference sequence). Genomic DNA was extracted with the Qiagen DNeasy kit from unsorted PBMCs and from negatively selected CD4+ and CD8+ fractions. TCR beta CDR3 regions were amplified by immunoSEQ multiplex PCR using primers annealing to V and J segments. A synthetic immune receptor repertoire was used to minimize amplification bias, and any remaining bias was removed computationally after sequencing. Processing in the source paper ran as follows. Custom Python scripts were used to quantify repertoire diversity as the Shannon entropy index. Unsorted, CD4+ and CD8+ repertoires were analyzed separately, except for combined analyses in which CD4+ and CD8+ sequences were merged in silico. Clonal expansion was defined as at least a 2-fold frequency increase after treatment relative to C1D1, with a pseudocount of 0.5 for undetected baseline clones. Clones with 0 or 1 copy at C1D1 were defined as singleton clones, while clones with 2 or more copies were defined as non-singleton clones. Clones expanded in unsorted samples were annotated as CD4+, CD8+ or unknown by matching protein sequences in sorted samples from the same patient. Diversity changes from C1D1 to C4D1 were tested in paired samples using Wilcoxon tests. Drawn from immuneACCESS, this table holds only the in-frame rearrangements with V and J called that TCRdb kept. Clones are partly lost; checked studies trace under half to an unresolved V gene and leave the rest unexplained. The V and J calls and clone size were taken over from that table, and D and trimming were inferred from the DNA. In all, the sample holds 40,000 or so clones, and around 78% of those were seen once. Clones ranked in the top ten supply approximately 11% of the sample.

This receptor was identified in a human donor with classical Hodgkin lymphoma. This specimen was peripheral blood mononuclear cells (PBMCs), taken at baseline. This chain joins TRBV5-4 to TRBJ2-5; the D gene is perhaps TRBD2, from 5 matching bases. The CDR3 protein is CASSPRGAETQYF. Read as DNA, the sequence is TGCGCCAGCAGCCCTCGGGGTGCAGAGACCCAGTACTTC.